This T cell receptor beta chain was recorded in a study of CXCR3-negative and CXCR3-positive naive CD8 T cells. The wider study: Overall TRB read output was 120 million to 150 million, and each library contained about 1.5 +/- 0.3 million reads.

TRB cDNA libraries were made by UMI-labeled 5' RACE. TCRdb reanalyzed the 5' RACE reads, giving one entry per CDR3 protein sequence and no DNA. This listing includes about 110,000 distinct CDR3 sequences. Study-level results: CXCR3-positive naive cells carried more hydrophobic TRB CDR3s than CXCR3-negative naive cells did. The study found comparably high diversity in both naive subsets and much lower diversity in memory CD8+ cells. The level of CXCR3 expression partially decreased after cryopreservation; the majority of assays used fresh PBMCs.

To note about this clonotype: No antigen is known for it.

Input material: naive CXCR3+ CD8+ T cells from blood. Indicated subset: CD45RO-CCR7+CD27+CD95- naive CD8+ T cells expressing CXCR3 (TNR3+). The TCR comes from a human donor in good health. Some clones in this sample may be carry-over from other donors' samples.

The CDR3 sequence: CASSQGLAGEVYHNEQFF. V gene TRBV2 combines with J gene TRBJ2-1; TCRdb picks TRBD2, but there is no DNA to check that call. The germline gives CDR1 SNHLY, CDR2 FYNNEI. The CDR3 is made up of 18 amino acids.